This T cell receptor (beta chain) appears in the sequencing data of a study of identical twins. This clonotype was detected ten times or more. The antigen remains undetermined. TCRdb called the 5' RACE reads again in MiXCR, with one record for every CDR3 protein. The sample holds hundreds of thousands of distinct CDR3 sequences, 9.4% seen once. Germline loops: CDR1 SGHRS, CDR2 YFSETQ. V shed 3 bases and J shed 5 bases, with 19 bases lying between them. This CDR3 spans 16 amino acids. Study-wide points: Monozygotic twin pairs showed more out-of-frame TCR alpha sharing than models estimated. Carriage of fewer insertions was seen in abundant cord blood beta clonotypes, whereas memory repertoires showed none. When twins shared out-of-frame alpha sequences, those sequences had excess low generation probability.

Material for sequencing was memory (CD45RO+) T cells sorted from blood. This sequence joins TRBV5-1 and TRBJ2-3; tentatively, D is TRBD2 (6 bases). This TCR came from a woman aged 18-29 years in good health. The chain's CDR3 is CASSSGLQAMGDTQYF. CDR3 DNA sequence: TGCGCCAGCAGCTCGGGACTCCAGGCGATGGGAGATACGCAGTATTTT.